The text below deals with one TCR beta chain. The antigen it recognizes is unknown. One base away there is no much larger clone; base qualities are not given. This specimen comes from a study of T cell repertoires in cytomegalovirus infection (dated by TCRdb to between 2018 and 2021). In terms of the full investigation: Recently identified HLA-C-restricted CMV epitopes, whose presentation resists viral immunomodulation, were targeted by peptide stimulations together with well-studied HLA-B-restricted epitopes. Because public TCR beta signatures pointed to carriage of CMV infection together with the matching HLA type, the HLA type of each donor mattered for the analysis. Broad study findings and their caveats: Cumulative frequency of public TCR beta family members discriminated carriers of CMV infection plus the relevant HLA type in this cohort and an independent roughly 340-donor cohort. The ex vivo response was dominated by HLA-C-restricted CMV-specific TCR beta clonotypes, which also provided the single most frequent clonotype in two of eight donors.

As encoded in the germline V gene, CDR1 is KGHSH while CDR2 is LQKENI. The CDR3 numbers 19 residues from cysteine through phenylalanine. Left in the record is the CDR3 DNA by itself, 57 bases read in frame from the first base. Trimming costs V 4 bases and J 0 bases, and their ends lie 25 bases apart. Sequencing instrument: Illumina HiSeq 1500. TCRdb passed the public sequencing reads through fastp at Q25 and MiXCR, retaining productive beta sequences. Rows merge per CDR3 protein into single entries with the most common DNA and genes. The sample table lists approximately 770,000 distinct CDR3 sequences, about 27% of them with a count of one. About an eighth of the sample belongs to the ten largest clones. The treatment or condition label on this specimen signifies: in vitro stimulation with specific CMV peptide epitopes to enrich CMV-specific T cells.

Here the chain combines TRBV18 and TRBJ2-7; TRBD2 could be the D gene, as 5 bases match. The sequence came from a human donor in good health (CMV status not recorded). Some clones in this sample may be carry-over from other donors' samples. The sequencing here drew on cultured CD8+ T cells from PBMCs, taken from culture after CMV antigen stimulation. CDR3 region: CASSRDILVGYSDSYEQYF. The nucleotide sequence is TGTGCCAGCTCACGGGATATCTTGGTCGGGTATAGCGACTCCTACGAGCAGTACTTC.